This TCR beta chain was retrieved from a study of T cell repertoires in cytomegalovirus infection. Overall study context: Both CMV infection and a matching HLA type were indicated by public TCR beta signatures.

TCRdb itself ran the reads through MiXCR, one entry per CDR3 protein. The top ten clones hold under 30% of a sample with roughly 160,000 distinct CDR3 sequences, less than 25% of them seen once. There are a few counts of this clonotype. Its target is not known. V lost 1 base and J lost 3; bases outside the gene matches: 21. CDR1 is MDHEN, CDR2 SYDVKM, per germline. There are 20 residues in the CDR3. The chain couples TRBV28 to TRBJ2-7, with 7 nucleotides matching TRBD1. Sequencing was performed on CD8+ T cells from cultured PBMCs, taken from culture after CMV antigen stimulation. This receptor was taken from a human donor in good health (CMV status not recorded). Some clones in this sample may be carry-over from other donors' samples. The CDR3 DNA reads TGTGCCAGCAGTTTATCTATTCATCAGGGGGAGTATACCACTGGCTACGAGCAGTACTTC. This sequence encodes CASSLSIHQGEYTTGYEQYF.